This entry lists 2 T cell receptor beta chains sequenced from one sample in a study of T cell changes during pregnancy in multiple sclerosis. The protocol was immunoSEQ multiplex PCR, while the TCRdb copy is restricted to in-frame clones and leaves out a portion. The sample shows 30,000 to 45,000 clones, under 95% of them seen only once. The material was CD4+ T cells from peripheral blood mononuclear cells, obtained after pregnancy. These receptors all come from a female donor with multiple sclerosis, enrolled in a pregnancy study.

This chain links TRBV10-3 with TRBJ1-3; 10 nucleotides line up with TRBD1. Looked up from germline, CDR1 is ENHRY and CDR2 is SYGVKD. The V and J ends lost 0 bases and 3 bases, in that order; junction bases with no gene match: 2. The CDR3 sequence is 16 residues long. The CDR3 protein is CAISESTGGVGNTIYF. DNA of the CDR3: TGTGCCATCAGTGAGTCGACAGGGGGCGTTGGAAACACCATATATTTT.

J is TRBJ1-5 and V is TRBV19; TRBD1 might be the D (5 bases). Looked up from germline, CDR1 is LNHDA and CDR2 is SQIVND (reference sequence). The CDR3 consists of 15 residues. V dropped 4 bases and J dropped 1 base, with 11 bases sitting between them. CDR3 nucleotide sequence: TGTGCCAGTAGTAAAGGGGCTGGAAGCAATCAGCCCCAGCATTTT. This encodes CASSKGAGSNQPQHF.